Below, 18 T cell receptor beta chains from the same sample are listed, as sequenced in a study of CD4+ T cells in melanoma. The assay was immunoSEQ multiplex PCR, and TCRdb's table has in-frame clones only and misses some. The sample includes roughly 150,000 clones, 80% to 95% seen only once; the top ten take 1.5% to 1.7%. All receptors derive from a human donor with melanoma.

The count of this clone is one. The chain links TRBV27 to TRBJ1-1; 9 bases agree with TRBD1. V gave up 5 bases and J gave up 5 bases; unmatched junction bases: 12. Germline V gene sequence: CDR1 MNHEY, CDR2 SMNVEV (reference sequence). The CDR3 is 16 amino acids. The CDR3 sequence: CASSTPGQGGRTEAFF. The CDR3 region has the DNA TGTGCCAGCAGTACGCCGGGACAGGGAGGTAGAACTGAAGCTTTCTTT.

The gene calls are TRBV7-9 and TRBJ1-6; the D is unclear. The length of the CDR3 is 16 residues. Germline assignment: CDR1 SEHNR and CDR2 FQNEAQ (reference sequence). The V end was cut by 5 bases, the J end by 12 bases, with 23 bases between. CDR3 loop: CASSLTGGVISLPLHF. CDR3 coding DNA: TGTGCCAGCAGCCTGACGGGCGGGGTCATTTCCCTACCCCTCCACTTT. The entire variable domain, with the rest obtained from reference TRBV7-9 and TRBJ1-6, is as follows: DTGVSQNPRHKITKRGQNVTFRCDPISEHNRLYWYRQTLGQGPEFLTYFQNEAQLEKSRLLSDRFSAERPKGSFSTLEIQRTEQGDSAMYLCASSLTGGVISLPLHFGNGTRLTVT.

The chain couples TRBV7-3 to TRBJ2-2; TRBD1 might be the D (6 bases). V was shortened by 1 base and J by 6 bases, with 15 bases between the two germline ends. The CDR3 has 16 residues. CDR1 and CDR2 from the germline V gene are SGHTA and FQGTGA. CDR3 residues: CASSLSPGAGAGELFF. The CDR3 bases are TGTGCCAGCAGCTTAAGTCCAGGGGCAGGGGCCGGGGAGCTGTTTTTT.

The chain is built from TRBV6-5 and TRBJ1-3, with D maybe TRBD1 (5 bases). This CDR3 contains 14 residues. Germline values: CDR1 MNHEY, CDR2 SVGAGI. V was pared by 6 bases and J by 1 base, with 10 bases between. CDR3 DNA sequence: TGTGCCAGCAGCTTCAGGGTGTCTGGAAACACCATATATTTT. This gives the protein CASSFRVSGNTIYF.

The V gene is TRBV10-3, the J gene TRBJ2-3; 7 bases are shared with TRBD1. V was pared by 3 bases and J by 2 bases, with 8 bases of the junction left unmatched. The germline gives CDR1 ENHRY, CDR2 SYGVKD. The CDR3 contains 16 residues. The CDR3 bases are TGTGCCATCAGTGAAGGGGGACAGCTAGTCACAGATACGCAGTATTTT. It translates to CAISEGGQLVTDTQYF.

This clone was seen a single time. The chain employs TRBV4-2 and TRBJ2-2; the match to TRBD1 covers 9 bases. The V and J ends lost 0 bases and 6 bases, in that order; junction bases with no gene match: 5. The CDR3 covers 16 residues. Germline-derived CDR1 and CDR2 are LGHNA and YNFKEQ. The DNA for the CDR3 is TGTGCCAGCAGCCAAGAACGGACAGGGGCGGCCGGGGAGCTGTTTTTT. This sequence encodes CASSQERTGAAGELFF.

V is TRBV2 and J is TRBJ1-2, with 7 bases lining up with TRBD1. The ends lost 5 bases at V and 2 bases at J; junction bases unmatched: 5. CDR3 size: 14 residues. CDR1 is SNHLY, CDR2 FYNNEI, per germline. The CDR3 region is CASSRTGENYGYTF. Written as DNA, the CDR3 is TGTGCCAGCAGTCGGACAGGCGAAAACTATGGCTACACCTTC.

The V and J genes are TRBV7-3 and TRBJ2-3, with a tentative D call TRBD2 (5 bases). Germline assignment: CDR1 SGHTA and CDR2 FQGTGA. The germline V and J ends were trimmed by 5 bases and 4 bases, with 16 bases remaining between them. The CDR3 is made up of 15 amino acids. The CDR3 DNA reads as TGTGCCAGCAGCCCGCAGGCGGGTGCCGCAGATACGCAGTATTTT. Its translation is CASSPQAGAADTQYF.

This clone appeared a single time. DNA of the CDR3: TGTGCCAGCAGCTTAGGCGCAGGGGGCTCCATCTACGAGCAGTACTTC. Translating gives CASSLGAGGSIYEQYF. The chain employs TRBV7-6 and TRBJ2-7; 8 bases are shared with TRBD1. Germline V gene lookup returns CDR1 SGHVS and CDR2 FNYEAQ. Losses at the gene ends were 1 base for V and 3 bases for J; bases not matched to a gene: 8. This CDR3 spans 16 amino acids.

The J gene is TRBJ2-3, the V gene TRBV7-2; 8 nucleotides align to TRBD2. The V gene end was trimmed by 2 bases and the J gene end by 2 bases; junction bases not matched to a gene: 9. Germline V gives CDR1 SGHTA, CDR2 FQGNSA. The CDR3 covers 17 residues. CDR3: CASSLRVVGLVTDTQYF. The DNA of the CDR3 is TGTGCCAGCAGCTTAAGAGTCGTGGGACTAGTCACAGATACGCAGTATTTT. The entire variable domain, with the rest obtained from reference TRBV7-2 and TRBJ2-3, is as follows: GAGVSQSPSNKVTEKGKDVELRCDPISGHTALYWYRQSLGQGLEFLIYFQGNSAPDKSGLPSDRFSAERTGGSVSTLTIQRTQQEDSAVYLCASSLRVVGLVTDTQYFGPGTRLTVL.

The J gene is TRBJ2-5, the V gene TRBV7-2, with 7 bases aligning to TRBD1. The CDR3 consists of 13 residues. V gave up 5 bases and J gave up 6 bases; unmatched junction bases: 6. Germline-derived CDR1 and CDR2 are SGHTA and FQGNSA. CDR3 nucleotide sequence: TGTGCCAGCAGCCCAGACAGGGTACAGACCCAGTACTTC. It translates to CASSPDRVQTQYF.

The gene calls are TRBV5-1 and TRBJ1-1; D is perhaps TRBD1 (5 bases). The germline V gene encodes CDR1 SGHRS and CDR2 YFSETQ. V was trimmed by 4 bases and J by 4 bases, leaving 14 bases between them. The CDR3 length is 14 residues. CDR3 sequence (DNA): TGCGCCAGCAGCAACCAGGGTGGGAGCACTGAAGCTTTCTTT. Its protein product is CASSNQGGSTEAFF.

This clone has just a few counts. The chain couples TRBV6-1 to TRBJ2-3; the D gene is possibly TRBD2 (5 bases). The CDR3 has 14 amino acids. Germline V gene lookup returns CDR1 MNHNS and CDR2 SASEGT. Trimming pared 10 bases from V and 5 bases from J, leaving 19 bases between. This CDR3 reads CATAPEPRVDTQYF. CDR3 coding DNA: TGTGCCACCGCCCCAGAACCGCGGGTAGATACGCAGTATTTT.

The chain combines TRBV11-3 with TRBJ2-1; possibly TRBD1 for D (5 bases). Germline V gene sequence: CDR1 SGHNT, CDR2 YENEEA. V lost 5 bases, J lost 4 bases, and 9 bases lay in between. This CDR3 is built from 13 residues. CDR3 DNA: TGTGCCAGCAGCATTGACAGTTACAATGAGCAGTTCTTC. Its protein is CASSIDSYNEQFF.

There are a few counts of this clone. The rearrangement joins TRBV30 to TRBJ2-1; TRBD1 is a possible D gene (6 bases). The germline V gene has CDR1 GTSNPN and CDR2 SVGIG (reference sequence). The CDR3 extends over 13 amino acids. V lost 2 bases and J lost 4, with 9 bases in between. This CDR3 reads CAWSSDRYNEQFF. DNA for the CDR3: TGTGCCTGGAGTTCGGACAGATACAATGAGCAGTTCTTC.

The chain has TRBV6-5 and TRBJ1-2; a possible D gene is TRBD1 (5 bases). The germline V gene encodes CDR1 MNHEY and CDR2 SVGAGI. Trimming left V 0 bases short and J 5 bases short, with 13 bases between. The CDR3 is 15 amino acids. The CDR3, as DNA: TGTGCCAGCAGTTACTCGAAGTGGGGGTCATATGGCTACACCTTC. Translated: CASSYSKWGSYGYTF.

This clone appeared a single time. The chain uses TRBV30 and TRBJ1-2; weak D call: TRBD1 (6 bases). The germline V and J ends were trimmed by 2 bases and 4 bases, with 11 bases remaining between them. The CDR3 loop spans 13 amino acids. CDR1 is GTSNPN and CDR2 is SVGIG in the germline V gene (reference sequence). The CDR3: CAWSRNRVYGYTF. Here the CDR3 DNA reads TGTGCCTGGAGTCGGAACAGGGTCTATGGCTACACCTTC.

The chain employs TRBV15 and TRBJ1-4; TRBD1 might be the D (5 bases). Trimming left V 1 base short and J 0 bases short, with 12 bases between. Germline V gene data show CDR1 as LNHNV and CDR2 as YYDKDF (reference sequence). This CDR3 has 17 residues. This CDR3 is CATSRAEGGATNEKLFF. In DNA form, the CDR3 reads TGTGCCACCAGCAGAGCAGAAGGAGGGGCAACTAATGAAAAACTGTTTTTT.